This T cell receptor beta chain is drawn from a study of beta chain features in type 1 diabetes. The CDR3 contains 15 residues. CDR1 is KGHSH, CDR2 LQKENI, per germline. The trim removed 5 bases at V and 8 bases at J, leaving 11 bases unmatched. As for this clone: Its antigen is currently unknown.

Naive, central memory, regulatory and stem cell-like memory cells within the CD4+ compartment were sorted using CD45RO/CCR7/CD25/CD127/CD95/CD27. General observations from the study: Type 1 diabetes patients had fewer VDJ junction insertions and more deletions. Moderate yet significant TCRB CDR3 shortening was seen in Type 1 diabetes patients in all four CD4+ subsets.

Every bit of the isolated RNA underwent reverse transcription, so sequencing read expressed TCRB transcripts. Using immunoSEQ multiplex PCR, the repertoire was profiled, and TCRdb retains in-frame clones only, with some absent. The profile shows some 240,000 clones, roughly 16% of them singletons. V and J are TRBV18 and TRBJ2-1; 8 bases are shared with TRBD2. Sequenced input: naive CD4+ T cells from blood. The TCR originated in a man aged 25 to 40 with type 1 diabetes. Written as DNA, the CDR3 is TGTGCCAGCTCAATCAGCGGGAGCGGCGTAGATGAGCAGTTCTTC. Translation: CASSISGSGVDEQFF. Supplemented by reference TRBV18 and TRBJ2-1, the full variable domain reads NAGVMQNPRHLVRRRGQEARLRCSPMKGHSHVYWYRQLPEEGLKFMVYLQKENIIDESGMPKERFSAEFPKEGPSILRIQQVVRGDSAAYFCASSISGSGVDEQFFGPGTRLTVL.